These T cell receptor beta chains were read from a single sample in a study of cytomegalovirus exposure and HLA in healthy donors. Libraries were prepared by immunoSEQ multiplex PCR; TCRdb keeps only in-frame clonotypes and omits some of them. The data contain approximately 140,000 clones, 75% to 85% of them singletons. Source material: PBMCs. All receptors derive from a man aged 45-65 years in good health and CMV-seropositive. CDR3s include the opening cysteine and the closing phenylalanine or tryptophan. The order of the fields is J gene, D gene, clone size, V gene, CDR3 DNA, CDR3 protein. A D gene is named only where the DNA matches it firmly. Size values are once, few and many counts, or a class for expanded clones, and some rows have none.

>TRBJ1-2|TRBD1|NA|TRBV5-1
TGCGCCAGCAGCTTGGGGTCAGGGGGCAGGAGCTATGGCTACACCTTC
CASSLGSGGRSYGYTF
>TRBJ1-6|NA|once|TRBV19
TGTGCCAGTAGTCCCCGAGACAGCAAATCACCCCTCCACTTT
CASSPRDSKSPLHF
>TRBJ1-1|TRBD1|NA|TRBV10-2
TGCGCCAGCACCCCTGATGGGGACAGATACACTGAAGCTTTCTTT
CASTPDGDRYTEAFF
>TRBJ1-1|TRBD1|NA|TRBV18
TGTGCCAGCTCACCATATAAGGGGGCCCGGATGAACACTGAAGCTTTCTTT
CASSPYKGARMNTEAFF
>TRBJ2-7|TRBD2|NA|TRBV9
TGTGCCAGCAGCGCCGGGGGGGCAGGGTCATACGAGCAGTACTTC
CASSAGGAGSYEQYF
>TRBJ2-1|TRBD2|NA|TRBV4-2
TGTGCCAGCAGCCAAGATCCCGCACTAGCGGGAGGTAATGAGCAGTTCTTC
CASSQDPALAGGNEQFF
>TRBJ1-3|NA|NA|TRBV5-1
TGCGCCAGCAGCTGGTCGGGGGGGAGCTCTGGAAACACCATATATTTT
CASSWSGGSSGNTIYF
>TRBJ2-3|TRBD1|NA|TRBV5-6
TGTGCCAGCAGCTCCGGGACAGGGGGCTCAGATACGCAGTATTTT
CASSSGTGGSDTQYF
>TRBJ1-1|TRBD1|NA|TRBV27
TGTGCCAGCAAACTCACGACAGGGGGTGGCACTGAAGCTTTCTTT
CASKLTTGGGTEAFF
>TRBJ2-7|NA|once|TRBV19
TGTGCCAGTAGTATCCGGCAGGGGATCAACGAGCAGTACTTC
CASSIRQGINEQYF
>TRBJ1-6|TRBD1|NA|TRBV18
TGTGCCAGCGACTCTTCGACAGGGAGTTTGAATTCACCCCTCCACTTT
CASDSSTGSLNSPLHF
>TRBJ1-3|NA|NA|TRBV7-9
TGTGCCAGCAGCCCGACTACGGCTAACACCATATATTTT
CASSPTTANTIYF
>TRBJ1-3|NA|NA|TRBV6-1
TGTGCCAGCACCATCACAGGGTCTGGAAACACCATATATTTT
CASTITGSGNTIYF
>TRBJ1-1|NA|NA|TRBV6-1
TGTGCCAGCAGTGCACAGGGGAACACTGAAGCTTTCTTT
CASSAQGNTEAFF
>TRBJ2-6|NA|few|TRBV5-1
TGCGCCAGCAGACAGGGCCGACTTACGCTCAGTGGGGCCAACGTCCTGACTTTC
CASRQGRLTLSGANVLTF
>TRBJ1-3|NA|NA|TRBV30
TGTGCCTGGAGTTCCAGGGCTGGAAACACCATATATTTT
CAWSSRAGNTIYF
>TRBJ1-1|TRBD1|NA|TRBV27
TGTGCCAGTACTAAACAGGGGGCAAGCACTGAAGCTTTCTTT
CASTKQGASTEAFF
>TRBJ2-7|TRBD1|NA|TRBV10-3
TGTGCCATCAGCCCCGGGACAGGGGTGTACCGCGAGCAGTACTTC
CAISPGTGVYREQYF
>TRBJ2-1|TRBD2|few|TRBV18
TGTGCCAGCTCACCAGGACTAGCGGGACAAAATGAGCAGTTCTTC
CASSPGLAGQNEQFF
>TRBJ2-7|TRBD2|NA|TRBV7-8
TGTGCCAGCAGCGAAATGAGAGCGGGAGGGCCCTACGAGCAGTACTTC
CASSEMRAGGPYEQYF
>TRBJ1-6|NA|NA|TRBV28
TGTGCCAGCAGCCCCTTCCCCCAGGGTTATAATTCACCCCTCCACTTT
CASSPFPQGYNSPLHF
>TRBJ1-2|TRBD1|NA|TRBV13
TGTGCCAGCAGCCCCGGACAGGTTAACTATGGCTACACCTTC
CASSPGQVNYGYTF
>TRBJ2-2|NA|NA|TRBV7-9
TGTTCCAGCAGCCCGGGGAGTTCGGAGCTGTTTTTT
CSSSPGSSELFF
>TRBJ2-5|TRBD2|NA|TRBV5-1
TGCGCCAGCAGCAGGGGCGGGGGGCAAGAGACCCAGTACTTC
CASSRGGGQETQYF
>TRBJ1-5|TRBD1|NA|TRBV7-9
TGTGCCAGCAGCTTACAGGGGGCGGATCAGCCCCAGCATTTT
CASSLQGADQPQHF
>TRBJ2-7|TRBD1|NA|TRBV7-8
TGTGCCAGCAGCTCCTGGGGACAGGGGGCCTACGAGCAGTACTTC
CASSSWGQGAYEQYF
>TRBJ2-2|TRBD1|NA|TRBV29-1
TGCAGCGTTGGGGGCAGGGGGCAATCCGGGGAGCTGTTTTTT
CSVGGRGQSGELFF
>TRBJ2-7|TRBD2|few|TRBV4-1
TGCGCCAGCAGCCTGGGGTTAATACTAGCGGGAGGGCCGGGGGAGCAGTACTTC
CASSLGLILAGGPGEQYF
>TRBJ2-1|NA|NA|TRBV5-1
TGCGCCAGCAGCACCCGTACCGGGGGTGAGCAGTTCTTC
CASSTRTGGEQFF
>TRBJ2-3|TRBD2|few|TRBV5-5
TGTGCCAGCAGCTTGGTGGTAGCGGGTGGCACAGATACGCAGTATTTT
CASSLVVAGGTDTQYF
>TRBJ2-7|TRBD1|NA|TRBV6-5
TGTGCCAGCAGGATACTGACAGGGGGCTATAACGAGCAGTACTTC
CASRILTGGYNEQYF
>TRBJ2-7|TRBD1|once|TRBV30
TGTGCCTGGAGTTCCGGGACAGGTACCTACGAGCAGTACTTC
CAWSSGTGTYEQYF
>TRBJ2-2|NA|NA|TRBV1
TGCACCAGCAGCCACAGCGGGAGAGTGAACACCGGGGAGCTGTTTTTT
CTSSHSGRVNTGELFF
>TRBJ2-7|TRBD2|NA|TRBV6-1
TGTGCCAGCAGTGAATATTTAGCGGGAGGTTCCTACGAGCAGTACTTC
CASSEYLAGGSYEQYF
>TRBJ2-1|NA|NA|TRBV28
TGTGCCAGCAGTCTCCCCTCACTAGTCTATGAGCAGTTCTTC
CASSLPSLVYEQFF
>TRBJ2-5|NA|few|TRBV4-1
TGCGCCAGCAGCCAAGTGGGCGGGGAGACCCAGTACTTC
CASSQVGGETQYF
>TRBJ1-5|NA|NA|TRBV27
TGTGCCAGCAGTTTATCGGGTGACAGGTTACTTAGCAATCAGCCCCAGCATTTT
CASSLSGDRLLSNQPQHF
>TRBJ1-2|NA|NA|TRBV6-4
TGTGCCAGCAAGAGGGAGAACCAAGACTATGGCTACACCTTC
CASKRENQDYGYTF
>TRBJ2-2|TRBD2|NA|TRBV5-1
TGCGCCAGCAGCTTCACGGCGGGAGCCACCGGGGAGCTGTTTTTT
CASSFTAGATGELFF
>TRBJ2-2|NA|few|TRBV2
TGTGCCAGCAAACCGAGGATGGGCACCGGGGAGCTGTTTTTT
CASKPRMGTGELFF
>TRBJ2-5|TRBD2|NA|TRBV11-2
TGTGCCAGCAGCTTACAGGCTAGCGGGAGTGGTGAGACCCAGTACTTC
CASSLQASGSGETQYF